A single sample gave rise to the 17 T cell receptor beta chains below, sequenced in a study of blood T cell repertoires in COVID-19. Generated by immunoSEQ multiplex PCR, the TCRdb table keeps only in-frame clones and is missing some. The sample holds about 39,000 clones, more than 80% seen once. Sequences were obtained from peripheral blood. The receptors stem from a man aged 55 to 69 with acute or convalescent COVID-19.

The V and J genes are TRBV20-1 and TRBJ1-1; D ambiguous. Germline CDR1 is DFQATT and CDR2 is SNEGSKA (reference sequence). The CDR3 contains 11 residues. Trimming left V 6 bases short and J 3 bases short, with 8 bases between. CDR3 coding DNA: TGCAGTGCAACCCCGGACACTGAAGCTTTCTTT. Amino acid sequence: CSATPDTEAFF.

V is TRBV13 and J is TRBJ1-2; maybe TRBD1 (6 bases). CDR3 length: 18 amino acids. CDR1 is PRHDT and CDR2 is FYEKMQ in the germline V gene (reference sequence). V was clipped by 6 bases and J by 6 bases, with 29 bases between them. This CDR3 is CASRPLPGQTIQPNGYTF. The CDR3 DNA follows: TGTGCCAGCAGACCCCTCCCGGGACAAACTATCCAACCGAATGGCTACACCTTC.

The chain links TRBV5-4 to TRBJ2-3; 11 bases match TRBD1. J was trimmed by 3 bases and V by 0 bases; bases with no gene match: 3. Germline lookup yields CDR1 SGHNT and CDR2 YYREEE (reference sequence). The CDR3 runs 16 residues. CDR3 amino acids: CASSLGGTGGTDTQYF. In nucleotides, the CDR3 is TGTGCCAGCAGCTTGGGGGGGACAGGGGGAACAGATACGCAGTATTTT.

V and J are TRBV4-1 and TRBJ1-1, with D maybe TRBD1 (6 bases). Deletions cut 3 bases from V and 6 bases from J, with 11 bases between. The CDR3 consists of 13 residues. Germline CDR1 reads MGHRA; CDR2 reads YSYEKL. The CDR3 DNA reads as TGCGCCAGCAGCCAGGGTGGGGGCCCTGAAGCTTTCTTT. It translates to CASSQGGGPEAFF.

CDR3 sequence reads: CASSFRGVAGRTDTQYF. DNA for the CDR3: TGTGCCAGCAGCTTCCGCGGGGTAGCGGGGCGCACAGATACGCAGTATTTT. The chain employs TRBV5-4 and TRBJ2-3, with 8 bases identical to TRBD2. V dropped 2 bases and J dropped 1; count of bases not matched to a gene: 9. Germline-derived CDR1 and CDR2 are SGHNT and YYREEE (reference sequence). The CDR3 covers 17 residues.

This clone was observed a single time. The V gene is TRBV4-1, the J gene TRBJ1-1; TRBD1 is a possible D gene (6 bases). V was pared by 4 bases and J by 3 bases, with 18 bases between. CDR1 is MGHRA, CDR2 YSYEKL, per germline. The CDR3 spans 16 residues. CDR3 sequence reads: CASSLNPAGVYTEAFF. CDR3 coding DNA: TGCGCCAGCAGCCTTAATCCCGCAGGGGTATACACTGAAGCTTTCTTT.

The chain employs TRBV29-1 and TRBJ2-1; 10 bases agree with TRBD2. Germline assignment: CDR1 SQVTM and CDR2 ANQGSEA. The V and J ends lost 6 bases and 2 bases, in that order; junction bases with no gene match: 4. This CDR3 comprises 14 residues. The CDR3 spells CSVGSGRPYNEQFF. CDR3 coding DNA: TGCAGCGTCGGTAGCGGGAGGCCCTACAATGAGCAGTTCTTC.

Notes on this clone: This sample also contains other DNA sequences that code for the same CDR3. This chain uses TRBV3-1 (or the pseudogene TRBV3-2) with TRBJ1-5; 7 positions agree with TRBD1. The germline V gene encodes CDR1 LGHDT and CDR2 YNNKEL (reference sequence). The V segment lost 3 bases and the J segment 3 bases; nucleotides outside the gene matches: 2. The CDR3 spans 14 residues. CDR3 region: CASSQTGLNQPQHF. Here the CDR3 DNA reads TGTGCCAGCAGCCAGACAGGGCTCAATCAGCCCCAGCATTTT.

The V and J genes are TRBV28 and TRBJ2-1; TRBD2 matches at 7 bases. In germline, CDR1 is MDHEN, CDR2 SYDVKM. The CDR3 covers 11 residues. V was clipped by 4 bases and J by 15 bases; unmatched bases: 6. CDR3 residues: CASSSQLAPFF. CDR3 DNA: TGTGCCAGCAGTTCTCAACTAGCGCCGTTCTTC.

The chain combines TRBV9 with TRBJ2-5; 7 bases line up with TRBD2. V lost 4 bases, J lost 2 bases, and 11 bases stayed unmatched. The germline V gene encodes CDR1 SGDLS and CDR2 YYNGEE. This CDR3 comprises 16 residues. The CDR3 here is CASSPTWGSGQETQYF. CDR3 sequence (DNA): TGTGCCAGCAGCCCGACTTGGGGTAGCGGGCAAGAGACCCAGTACTTC.

V is TRBV5-1 and J is TRBJ1-1; D is uncertain. The CDR3 extends over 13 amino acids. Germline CDR1 and CDR2: SGHRS and YFSETQ. With 4 bases removed from V and 5 bases from J, the gap between germline ends came to 12 bases. CDR3 DNA sequence: TGCGCCAGCAGCCCCCGCTCGGGGACTGAAGCTTTCTTT. It is translated as CASSPRSGTEAFF.

For the CDR3, the DNA is TGTGCCAGCAGCTTGAGCGGGGGGGATGAGCAGTTCTTC. This encodes CASSLSGGDEQFF. This rearrangement joins TRBV11-3 to TRBJ2-1, with 10 positions matching TRBD2. CDR3 size: 13 residues. Germline values: CDR1 SGHNT, CDR2 YENEEA. The J segment lost 8 bases and the V segment lost 3 bases, leaving 1 base of the junction unmatched.

The chain links TRBV28 to TRBJ2-7; TRBD2 is a possible D gene (6 bases). V lost 10 bases to trimming and J lost 6 bases, with 22 bases between them. The CDR3 totals 14 residues. Germline CDR1 is MDHEN and CDR2 is SYDVKM. CDR3 residues: CATYGGAPSPEQYF. The DNA of the CDR3 is TGTGCCACCTACGGAGGGGCCCCTTCCCCCGAGCAGTACTTC. The full variable domain, with the rest looked up from reference TRBV28 and TRBJ2-7, is DVKVTQSSRYLVKRTGEKVFLECVQDMDHENMFWYRQDPGLGLRLIYFSYDVKMKEKGDIPEGYSVSREKKERFSLILESASTNQTSMYLCATYGGAPSPEQYFGPGTRLTVT.

The chain links TRBV5-1 to TRBJ1-5, with D possibly matching TRBD1 (5 bases). The germline V gene has CDR1 SGHRS and CDR2 YFSETQ. Trimming stripped 4 bases from V and 2 bases from J, with 13 bases between. CDR3 length: 15 residues. In nucleotides, the CDR3 is TGCGCCAGCAGCCCAGGGTTCGGAGGCAATCAGCCCCAGCATTTT. Residues: CASSPGFGGNQPQHF.

This chain joins TRBV5-1 and TRBJ2-7; the match to TRBD1 covers 9 bases. The trim removed 5 bases at V and 6 bases at J, leaving 9 bases unmatched. Germline values: CDR1 SGHRS, CDR2 YFSETQ. This CDR3 contains 14 residues. CDR3 in amino acids: CASSYRGQASEQYF. In DNA form, the CDR3 reads TGCGCCAGCAGTTACAGGGGGCAAGCTAGCGAGCAGTACTTC.

This clone was recorded only once. V and J are TRBV18 and TRBJ1-4; the D gene is possibly TRBD1 (5 bases). This CDR3 is built from 14 residues. In germline, CDR1 is KGHSH, CDR2 LQKENI. V lost 6 bases and J lost 5, with 13 bases in between. CDR3 protein: CASSKQVLNEKLFF. The CDR3 DNA reads as TGTGCCAGCTCTAAACAGGTCTTAAATGAAAAACTGTTTTTT.

The J gene is TRBJ1-1, the V gene TRBV7-2, with a possible D match to TRBD1 (6 bases). The CDR3 is 13 residues long. Germline CDR1 and CDR2: SGHTA and FQGNSA. Trimming took off 4 bases at V and 11 bases at J, with 17 bases between the two ends. CDR3 in DNA: TGTGCCAGCAGCTCACCCCGGGGGGGCCGGGCTTTCTTT. This sequence encodes CASSSPRGGRAFF.